These T cell receptor beta chains were read from a single sample in a study of identical twins. TCRdb processed the 5' RACE reads anew with MiXCR; each CDR3 protein has one entry. Of about 530,000 distinct CDR3 sequences in the sample, 20% to 25% were seen once. These data were also reused for a study on yellow fever vaccine responses in identical twins.

Sequences were obtained from CD4+ T cells sorted from blood. Source of these receptors: a woman aged 18-29 years in good health. CDR3s include the opening cysteine and the closing phenylalanine or tryptophan. D genes are given only for firm matches. Clone sizes are given selectively: once, few, many, or a class where the clone is expanded.

D gene,V gene,J gene,clone size,CDR3 DNA,CDR3 protein
TRBD2,TRBV20-1,TRBJ2-1,.,TGCAGTGCTAGAGATACCCTAGCGGTCTCCTACAATGAGCAGTTCTTC,CSARDTLAVSYNEQFF
.,TRBV12-3/TRBV12-4,TRBJ2-1,.,TGTGCCAGCACCCCAAAAGGACTAAGCTCCTACAATGAGCAGTTCTTC,CASTPKGLSSYNEQFF
TRBD2,TRBV11-3,TRBJ2-1,few,TGTGCCAGCAGCTTAGGACTAGCGGTCGGTGAGCAGTTCTTC,CASSLGLAVGEQFF
.,TRBV9,TRBJ2-7,few,TGTGCCAGCAGCGTAGCTGCGAGTGAGGCCGCCTACGAGCAGTACTTC,CASSVAASEAAYEQYF
TRBD1,TRBV7-2,TRBJ1-5,.,TGTGCCAGCAGCGATCCGGGACAGGGGCGGCCCCAGCATTTT,CASSDPGQGRPQHF
.,TRBV20-1,TRBJ2-2,few,TGCAGTGCTAGAGATCATCTCAACACCGGGGAGCTGTTTTTT,CSARDHLNTGELFF
TRBD2,TRBV4-1,TRBJ2-2,.,TGCGCCAGCAGCCAAGTGACCTTTAGCCTAGCGGGCACCGGGGAGCTGTTTTTT,CASSQVTFSLAGTGELFF
.,TRBV11-1,TRBJ2-1,many,TGTGCCAGCAGCTTATATCCCCCCCCGCGGGACACCTACAATGAGCAGTTCTTC,CASSLYPPPRDTYNEQFF
.,TRBV12-3/TRBV12-4,TRBJ2-1,.,TGTGCCAGCAGTTTCCCCCGCTCCAGGATGGACTACTTTTACAATGAGCAGTTCTTC,CASSFPRSRMDYFYNEQFF
TRBD1,TRBV3-1,TRBJ2-1,.,TGTGCCAGCAGCCCCGGGACAGGGGGCTTCAATGAGCAGTTCTTC,CASSPGTGGFNEQFF
.,TRBV7-8,TRBJ2-2,.,TGTGCCAGCAGGGCGAAGGCGGTCTCCAACACCGGGGAGCTGTTTTTT,CASRAKAVSNTGELFF
.,TRBV10-3,TRBJ1-1,few,TGTGCCATCTCGCCGGAGAACACTGAAGCTTTCTTT,CAISPENTEAFF
.,TRBV18,TRBJ2-3,.,TGTGCCAGCTCACCTCCCAACCGTAGGCCAGATACGCAGTATTTT,CASSPPNRRPDTQYF